This T cell receptor beta chain was captured by sequencing in a study of blood T cell repertoires in COVID-19. Study background: Sites across the United States, Italy and Spain contributed samples from acute and convalescent COVID-19. T cells, B-cell-depleted T cells, or PBMCs provided the cDNA or gDNA that served as material.

How the authors handled the data: Cell counts per sample came from amplifying reference gene primers. The protocol was immunoSEQ multiplex PCR, while the TCRdb copy is restricted to in-frame clones and leaves out a portion. The V and J calls and clone size are taken from that table; D and trimming were inferred from the DNA. Counted here are some 70,000 clones, roughly nine tenths occurring once; the ten biggest clones make up 8.2%. The CDR3 totals 14 residues. The germline V and J ends were trimmed by 3 bases and 2 bases, with 11 bases remaining between them. Germline CDR1 reads MNHEY; CDR2 reads SMNVEV (reference sequence).

The sequencing input was peripheral blood. This TCR was recovered from a man aged 50 to 60 with active COVID-19. This chain joins TRBV27 and TRBJ2-7, with a possible D match to TRBD1 (5 bases). The CDR3 nucleotides read TGTGCCAGCAGTTTCGGAGACAGACCCTACGAGCAGTACTTC. This encodes CASSFGDRPYEQYF.